Sequencing of this T cell receptor beta chain was carried out in a study of technical replicates of blood from a handful of donors. The CDR3 extends over 17 amino acids. The germline V gene encodes CDR1 LGHNT and CDR2 FRNRAP. J lost 4 bases, V lost 0 bases, and 6 bases had no gene match. The protocol was immunoSEQ multiplex PCR, while the TCRdb copy is restricted to in-frame clones and leaves out a portion. The sample lists 50,000 or so clones, 80% to 95% occurring once. V gene TRBV12-5 combines with J gene TRBJ2-3, with TRBD2 identical over 11 bases. What was sequenced was PBMCs. This TCR came from a human donor in good health. Some clones in this sample may be carry-over from other donors' samples. CDR3 bases: TGTGCTAGTGGTTTGGTAATCACTAGCGGGAGTCCAGATACGCAGTATTTT. The encoded protein is CASGLVITSGSPDTQYF.